These 22 T cell receptor beta chains came from one sample sequenced in a study of blood T cell repertoires in COVID-19. The method was immunoSEQ multiplex PCR; TCRdb's version includes in-frame clones alone and lacks a portion of them. In the table there are 200,000 to 300,000 clones, about 86% of which are singletons. Sequencing was done on a sample of peripheral blood. The receptors shown here come from a man aged 25-40 years with active or convalescent COVID-19.

This CDR3 reads CASSLDGGNEKLFF. For the CDR3, the DNA is TGCGCCAGCAGCTTGGACGGGGGTAATGAAAAACTGTTTTTT. The chain joins TRBV5-1 to TRBJ1-4, with D perhaps matching TRBD1 (5 bases). V lost 0 bases and J lost 4, with 7 bases in between. This CDR3 spans 14 amino acids. In germline, CDR1 is SGHRS, CDR2 YFSETQ. The entire variable domain, with the rest obtained from reference TRBV5-1 and TRBJ1-4, is as follows: KAGVTQTPRYLIKTRGQQVTLSCSPISGHRSVSWYQQTPGQGLQFLFEYFSETQRNKGNFPGRFSGRQFSNSRSEMNVSTLELGDSALYLCASSLDGGNEKLFFGSGTQLSVL.

The V call is TRBV3-1 (or the pseudogene TRBV3-2), the J call TRBJ2-3, with 8 positions matching TRBD2. The germline gives CDR1 LGHDT, CDR2 YNNKEL (reference sequence). J lost 3 bases, V lost 1 base, and 9 bases had no gene match. This CDR3 region has 17 residues. The CDR3 is CASSQGYGGGTTDTQYF. Written as DNA, the CDR3 is TGTGCCAGCAGCCAAGGTTACGGCGGGGGGACTACAGATACGCAGTATTTT.

CDR3 region: CASSLRAGENTEAFF. As DNA, the CDR3 is TGTGCCAGCAGCTTAAGGGCAGGGGAGAACACTGAAGCTTTCTTT. The rearrangement uses TRBV7-3 and TRBJ1-1, with TRBD1 as a possible D gene (6 bases). Trimming left V 1 base short and J 1 base short, with 10 bases between. This CDR3 comprises 15 residues. CDR1 is SGHTA and CDR2 is FQGTGA in the germline V gene.

The chain employs TRBV11-2 and TRBJ2-1; weak D call: TRBD2 (6 bases). Germline assignment: CDR1 SGHAT and CDR2 FQNNGV. Trimming shortened V by 4 bases and J by 7 bases, and 17 bases separated the two germline ends. The length of the CDR3 is 15 residues. The CDR3 bases are TGTGCCAGCAGCTGGGACGGGGGACCGGGAAATGAGCAGTTCTTC. Amino acids: CASSWDGGPGNEQFF.

The chain combines TRBV19 with TRBJ2-7; maybe TRBD2 (6 bases). The CDR3 is made up of 13 amino acids. Trimming left V 3 bases short and J 4 bases short, with 10 bases between. CDR1 and CDR2 from the germline V gene are LNHDA and SQIVND (reference sequence). Here the CDR3 DNA reads TGTGCCAGTAGTATCGACCGGGAGTACGAGCAGTACTTC. Protein: CASSIDREYEQYF.

This chain uses TRBV27 with TRBJ2-7, with D maybe TRBD1 (6 bases). V lost 8 bases and J lost 2, with 19 bases in between. This CDR3 spans 15 amino acids. The V gene's germline CDR1 is MNHEY and CDR2 SMNVEV (reference sequence). CDR3 sequence (DNA): TGTGCCAGCTCGACGCTGGGGCAGGGGCCCTACGAGCAGTACTTC. The encoded protein is CASSTLGQGPYEQYF.

This clone has only a few counts. V usage is TRBV7-9 and J usage is TRBJ2-2; D unresolved. Trimming removed 4 bases at V and 7 bases at J, with 19 bases between. Germline V gene sequence: CDR1 SEHNR, CDR2 FQNEAQ (reference sequence). This CDR3 has 16 amino acids. The DNA of the CDR3 is TGTGCCAGCAGCTCTTCCCAGGTGACGTCCGGCGGGGAGCTGTTTTTT. This codes for CASSSSQVTSGGELFF. Looking up the rest from reference TRBV7-9 and TRBJ2-2 gives the full variable domain: DTGVSQNPRHKITKRGQNVTFRCDPISEHNRLYWYRQTLGQGPEFLTYFQNEAQLEKSRLLSDRFSAERPKGSFSTLEIQRTEQGDSAMYLCASSSSQVTSGGELFFGEGSRLTVL.

V is TRBV14 and J is TRBJ2-7; TRBD1 is a possible D gene (6 bases). The CDR3 spans 11 residues. Trimming cost V 6 bases and J 7 bases, with 10 bases left between them. CDR1 SGHDN and CDR2 FVKESK come from the germline V gene. The DNA of the CDR3 is TGTGCCAGCAGGGGACACGGGGAGCAGTACTTC. It translates to CASRGHGEQYF.

The genes are TRBV30 and TRBJ2-2; possible D gene TRBD1, 7 bases. The V end was cut by 8 bases, the J end by 6 bases, with 19 bases between. CDR3 length: 14 amino acids. Germline lookup yields CDR1 GTSNPN and CDR2 SVGIG (reference sequence). In nucleotides, the CDR3 is TGTGCCGGTACGACAGGGACTGGCCCCGGGGAGCTGTTTTTT. This encodes CAGTTGTGPGELFF.

The chain recombines TRBV2 with TRBJ1-2, with D possibly being TRBD1 (5 bases). The germline gives CDR1 SNHLY, CDR2 FYNNEI. This CDR3 has 13 amino acids. Trimming cost V 8 bases and J 4 bases, with 14 bases left between them. CDR3 loop: CASCPRTSYGYTF. DNA for the CDR3: TGTGCCAGCTGCCCGAGGACAAGCTATGGCTACACCTTC.

The CDR3 loop reads CASSVGIQGAVNTEAFF. The DNA of the CDR3 is TGTGCCAGCAGCGTAGGTATACAGGGAGCTGTGAACACTGAAGCTTTCTTT. This sequence joins TRBV9 and TRBJ1-1; maybe TRBD1 (6 bases). Germline V gene lookup returns CDR1 SGDLS and CDR2 YYNGEE. Trimming took off 0 bases at V and 0 bases at J, with 15 bases between the two ends. This CDR3 comprises 17 residues.

The table lists this clone with a count of one. The chain is built from TRBV5-1 and TRBJ1-1; no firm D call. V lost 1 base and J lost 2, with 6 bases in between. Germline V gene lookup returns CDR1 SGHRS and CDR2 YFSETQ. This CDR3 is built from 13 residues. The CDR3 nucleotides read TGCGCCAGCAGCTTGTTCCCTAACACTGAAGCTTTCTTT. Amino acids: CASSLFPNTEAFF.

CDR3 protein: CASSKERQLNEKLFF. Here the CDR3 DNA reads TGTGCCAGCAGCAAAGAGAGACAGTTAAATGAAAAACTGTTTTTT. The V and J genes are TRBV21-1 and TRBJ1-4; the listed D gene, TRBD1, was not tested against the DNA. TRBV21-1 has pseudogene status. This CDR3 comprises 15 residues.

CDR3 protein: CASSSGSVDTIYF. DNA for the CDR3: TGTGCCAGCAGCTCGGGATCGGTTGACACCATATATTTT. V and J are TRBV5-4 and TRBJ1-3; D uncertain. Germline values: CDR1 SGHNT, CDR2 YYREEE (reference sequence). V lost 3 bases and J 8 bases, leaving 12 bases between the germline ends. The CDR3 contains 13 residues.

CDR3 loop: CASSLWWGGDNEQFF. DNA of the CDR3: TGTGCCAGCAGTTTGTGGTGGGGCGGAGACAATGAGCAGTTCTTC. The chain recombines TRBV2 with TRBJ2-1, with D tentatively TRBD1 (5 bases). Germline CDR1 SNHLY, CDR2 FYNNEI. The CDR3 is 15 residues long. Trimming removed 5 bases from V and 5 bases from J, with 16 bases in between.

The chain uses TRBV19 and TRBJ1-3; D gene unclear. Trimming cost V 5 bases and J 3 bases, with 8 bases left between them. Germline V CDR1 and CDR2: LNHDA, SQIVND (reference sequence). This CDR3 has 13 amino acids. The CDR3 DNA follows: TGTGCCAGTAGTTCCCGGGGTGGAAACACCATATATTTT. Translation gives CASSSRGGNTIYF.

This clone was detected a few times. The chain employs TRBV6-5 and TRBJ2-7, with D possibly being TRBD2 (5 bases). Per the germline V gene, CDR1 is MNHEY and CDR2 is SVGAGI. CDR3 length: 12 amino acids. The V gene lost 10 bases and the J gene lost 6 bases, with 16 bases spanning the gap. The DNA of the CDR3 is TGTGCCACTGGGGAGCCAGCTACCGAGCAGTACTTC. It translates to CATGEPATEQYF.

This clone showed up just once. The chain couples TRBV3-1 (or the pseudogene TRBV3-2) to TRBJ1-4, with no clear D. Germline CDR1 LGHDT, CDR2 YNNKEL (reference sequence). V was cut by 5 bases and J by 12 bases, with 22 bases left in between. This CDR3 is 15 amino acids long. The chain's CDR3 is CASSFLGAQREELFF. DNA of the CDR3: TGTGCCAGCAGCTTCCTCGGAGCCCAGCGGGAGGAACTGTTTTTT.

The chain recombines TRBV4-1 with TRBJ2-1; no firm D call. Germline CDR1 is MGHRA and CDR2 is YSYEKL. The V end was cut by 2 bases, the J end by 4 bases, with 12 bases between. This CDR3 is 15 amino acids long. The DNA of the CDR3 is TGCGCCAGCAGCCAACGAGTAACCCCGTACAATGAGCAGTTCTTC. It yields the protein CASSQRVTPYNEQFF.

This clone was observed once. The V gene is TRBV6-5, the J gene TRBJ1-2, with 7 positions matching TRBD1. This CDR3 contains 16 residues. The ends lost 2 bases at V and 4 bases at J; junction bases unmatched: 10. Germline V gives CDR1 MNHEY, CDR2 SVGAGI. Here the CDR3 DNA reads TGTGCCAGCAGTTACGGATCGACAGGGTATGGCTATGGCTACACCTTC. This codes for CASSYGSTGYGYGYTF.

This chain uses TRBV6-2 or TRBV6-3 with TRBJ1-1; perhaps TRBD1 as D (5 bases). V lost 2 bases and J lost 1, with 5 bases in between. This CDR3 has 13 amino acids. Per the germline V gene, CDR1 is MNHEY and CDR2 is SVGEGT. The CDR3 reads CASSYGQNTEAFF. The CDR3, as DNA: TGTGCCAGCAGTTACGGACAGAACACTGAAGCTTTCTTT.

J is TRBJ1-5 and V is TRBV2, with TRBD1 identical over 9 bases. Per germline, CDR1 SNHLY and CDR2 FYNNEI. The CDR3 totals 20 residues. With 9 bases clipped from V and 2 bases from J, the junction kept 23 bases outside the gene matches. Written as DNA, the CDR3 is TGTGCCAGGCGACAGGGTCAGTGGGGACAGGGAGTTTATGGCAATCAGCCCCAGCATTTT. Translated, it gives CARRQGQWGQGVYGNQPQHF.